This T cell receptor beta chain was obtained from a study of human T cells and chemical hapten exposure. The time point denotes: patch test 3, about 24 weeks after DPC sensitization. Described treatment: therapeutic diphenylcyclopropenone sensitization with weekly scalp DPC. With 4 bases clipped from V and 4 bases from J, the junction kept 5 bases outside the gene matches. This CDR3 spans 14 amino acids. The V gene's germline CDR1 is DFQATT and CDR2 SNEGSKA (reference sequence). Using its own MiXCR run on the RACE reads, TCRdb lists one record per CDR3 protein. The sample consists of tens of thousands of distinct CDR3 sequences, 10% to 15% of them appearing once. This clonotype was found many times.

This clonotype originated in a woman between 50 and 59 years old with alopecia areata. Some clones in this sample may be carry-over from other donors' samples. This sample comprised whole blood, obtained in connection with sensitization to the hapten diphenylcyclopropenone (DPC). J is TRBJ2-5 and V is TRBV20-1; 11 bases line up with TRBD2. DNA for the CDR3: TGCAGTGCTACTACTAGCGGGAGATTAGAGACCCAGTACTTC. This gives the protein CSATTSGRLETQYF.